The 11 T cell receptor beta chains presented below share a single source sample, sequenced in a study of T cells in Graves' hyperthyroidism and ophthalmopathy. TCR beta CDR3 sequences were amplified from RNA transcripts. The HTBI primer set was used in a first-round RT-PCR of the TCR CDR3. Via MiXCR, TCRdb re-called the multiplex PCR reads, giving one row per CDR3 protein. The sample records hundreds of thousands of distinct CDR3 sequences, 20% to 30% being singletons. The sequenced sample was blood. These receptors all come from a man aged 35-49 years with Graves' hyperthyroidism that later progressed to Graves' ophthalmopathy.

This clonotype was observed many times. V usage is TRBV7-9 and J usage is TRBJ2-2, with 7 bases fitting TRBD2. CDR3 size: 17 residues. The V gene end was trimmed by 1 base and the J gene end by 4 bases; junction bases not matched to a gene: 9. CDR1 and CDR2 from the germline V gene are SEHNR and FQNEAQ (reference sequence). Here the CDR3 reads CASSLDVTREFTGELFF. The CDR3 bases are TGTGCCAGCAGCTTAGACGTGACGCGGGAGTTCACCGGGGAGCTGTTTTTT.

In this sample, this clonotype turned up many times. V is TRBV29-1 and J is TRBJ1-2, with 9 bases aligning to TRBD1. Germline V lookup: CDR1 SQVTM, CDR2 ANQGSEA. The CDR3 length is 12 residues. J was trimmed by 8 bases and V by 6 bases; bases with no gene match: 7. The CDR3 reads CSVPGQGQGYTF. CDR3 nucleotides: TGCAGCGTACCCGGACAGGGGCAAGGCTACACCTTC.

The V and J genes are TRBV20-1 and TRBJ2-7, with 13 bases matching TRBD2. V trimming: 1 base; J trimming: 5 bases; junction bases outside the gene matches: 5. The CDR3 consists of 15 residues. CDR1 and CDR2 (germline): DFQATT, SNEGSKA (reference sequence). In DNA form, the CDR3 reads TGCAGTGCTAGAGGGGGACTAGCGGGAATGGACGAGCAGTACTTC. This sequence encodes CSARGGLAGMDEQYF.

The table lists this clonotype with many counts. V gene TRBV6-1 combines with J gene TRBJ2-2, with D maybe TRBD2 (6 bases). CDR1 and CDR2 from the germline V gene are MNHNS and SASEGT. V shed 4 bases and J shed 4 bases, with 10 bases lying between them. The CDR3 is 14 amino acids. This CDR3 reads CASSVAGITGELFF. The CDR3, as DNA: TGTGCCAGCAGTGTCGCGGGAATCACCGGGGAGCTGTTTTTT.

This clonotype came up many times. J is TRBJ2-7 and V is TRBV20-1; 9 bases agree with TRBD1. This CDR3 has 14 amino acids. Looked up from germline, CDR1 is DFQATT and CDR2 is SNEGSKA (reference sequence). With 3 bases clipped from V and 5 bases from J, the junction kept 8 bases outside the gene matches. The CDR3 bases are TGCAGTGCTAGGTTCGACAGGGGGGGGCACGAGCAGTACTTC. This encodes CSARFDRGGHEQYF.

This rearrangement joins TRBV20-1 to TRBJ2-7; D gene ambiguous. The CDR3 extends over 14 amino acids. V lost 3 bases, J lost 6 bases, and 18 bases lay in between. Germline V CDR1 and CDR2: DFQATT, SNEGSKA (reference sequence). Here the CDR3 reads CSASSLAAIREQYF. The CDR3, as DNA: TGCAGTGCTAGTTCATTAGCCGCGATCCGCGAGCAGTACTTC.

In this sample, this clonotype turned up many times. This chain connects TRBV29-1 to TRBJ1-1; D is uncertain. CDR3 length: 14 residues. The V and J ends lost 7 bases and 0 bases respectively, with 15 bases between them. Germline V lookup: CDR1 SQVTM, CDR2 ANQGSEA. The CDR3 spells CSAVFRALNTEAFF. The CDR3 region has the DNA TGCAGCGCGGTTTTTCGGGCCCTGAACACTGAAGCTTTCTTT.

The rearrangement uses TRBV6-2 or TRBV6-3 and TRBJ1-1, with 7 bases that match TRBD1. V trimming: 4 bases; J trimming: 0 bases; junction bases outside the gene matches: 5. Germline V gene data show CDR1 as MNHEY and CDR2 as SVGEGT. The CDR3 is made up of 15 amino acids. DNA of the CDR3: TGTGCCAGCAGTTCCGGGACAGTCATGAACACTGAAGCTTTCTTT. Its protein is CASSSGTVMNTEAFF.

This clonotype was detected ten times or more. The chain couples TRBV11-2 to TRBJ2-2; D might be TRBD2 (6 bases). The germline V gene encodes CDR1 SGHAT and CDR2 FQNNGV. Trimming cost V 5 bases and J 0 bases, with 16 bases left between them. This CDR3 is 17 amino acids long. For the CDR3, the DNA is TGTGCCAGCAGCACCTCACGGGGAGGAGCGAACACCGGGGAGCTGTTTTTT. Translated: CASSTSRGGANTGELFF.

This clonotype was counted between two and nine times. This chain links TRBV6-2 or TRBV6-3 with TRBJ2-4, with TRBD1 as a possible D gene (6 bases). The CDR3 sequence is 16 residues long. The germline gives CDR1 MNHEY, CDR2 SVGEGT. Trimming stripped 5 bases from V and 0 bases from J, with 14 bases between. The CDR3 nucleotides are TGTGCCAGCAGTGACAACAGGGAACTAGCCAAAAACATTCAGTACTTC. Its protein product is CASSDNRELAKNIQYF.

There are many counts of this clonotype. The chain recombines TRBV27 with TRBJ1-5; D gene uncertain. The V gene's germline CDR1 is MNHEY and CDR2 SMNVEV (reference sequence). The CDR3 has 13 residues. V gave up 3 bases and J gave up 5 bases, with 8 bases separating them. The CDR3 region is CASSLERYQPQHF. The CDR3 DNA reads as TGTGCCAGCAGTTTGGAGAGGTATCAGCCCCAGCATTTT.